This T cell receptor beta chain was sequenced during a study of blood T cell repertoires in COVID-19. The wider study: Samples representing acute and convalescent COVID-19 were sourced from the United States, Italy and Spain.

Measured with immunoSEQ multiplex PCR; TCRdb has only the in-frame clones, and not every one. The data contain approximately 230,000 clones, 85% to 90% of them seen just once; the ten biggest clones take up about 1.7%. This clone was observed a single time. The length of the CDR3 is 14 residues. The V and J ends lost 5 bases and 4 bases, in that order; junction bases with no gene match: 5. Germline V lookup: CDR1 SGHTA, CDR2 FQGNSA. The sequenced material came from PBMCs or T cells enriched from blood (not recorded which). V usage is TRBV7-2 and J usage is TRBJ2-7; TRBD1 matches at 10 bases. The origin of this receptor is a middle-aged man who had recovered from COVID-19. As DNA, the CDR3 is TGTGCCAGCAGCCCCCCGGACAGGGGGTACGAGCAGTACTTC. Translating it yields CASSPPDRGYEQYF.